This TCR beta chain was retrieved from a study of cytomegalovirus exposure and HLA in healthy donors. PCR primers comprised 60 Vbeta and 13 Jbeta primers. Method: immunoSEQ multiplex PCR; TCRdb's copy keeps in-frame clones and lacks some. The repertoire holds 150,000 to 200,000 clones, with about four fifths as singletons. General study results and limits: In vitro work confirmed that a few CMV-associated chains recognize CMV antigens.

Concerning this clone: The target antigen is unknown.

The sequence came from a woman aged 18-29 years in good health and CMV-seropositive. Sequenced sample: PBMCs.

The CDR3 reads CAWSVLETGVGYTF. CDR3 nucleotides: TGTGCCTGGAGTGTACTAGAGACAGGGGTTGGCTACACCTTC. V and J are TRBV30 and TRBJ1-2, with 8 bases fitting TRBD1. CDR3 length: 14 residues. The V gene's germline CDR1 is GTSNPN and CDR2 SVGIG (reference sequence). V was clipped by 0 bases and J by 7 bases; unmatched bases: 7.